This T cell receptor (beta chain) was observed in a study of cytomegalovirus exposure and HLA in healthy donors. Per the germline V gene, CDR1 is MNHEY and CDR2 is SMNVEV (reference sequence). This CDR3 has 13 amino acids. Trimming shortened V by 0 bases and J by 9 bases, and 6 bases separated the two germline ends. PCR employed 60 Vbeta and 13 Jbeta primers. The data were produced by immunoSEQ multiplex PCR, yet TCRdb's version contains in-frame clones alone and is incomplete. The sample contains 130,000 to 150,000 clones, more than 60% of which appear only once. The sequenced sample was PBMCs. This TCR was recovered from a man between 35 and 55 years old in good health and CMV-seropositive. The genes are TRBV27 and TRBJ1-6; unclear D gene. The CDR3 DNA is TGTGCCAGCAGTTTATCCTTCGGTTCACCCCTCCACTTT. Residues: CASSLSFGSPLHF.